The T cell receptor (beta chain) described here comes from a study of T cell responses to AZD1222 COVID-19 vaccine. Only in-frame clones appear in the TCRdb table, and some are missing; sequencing was by immunoSEQ multiplex PCR. Among 100,000 to 110,000 clones listed, 88% were seen once. The CDR3 is made up of 16 amino acids. Germline V gene lookup returns CDR1 SGDLS and CDR2 YYNGEE. V was pared by 3 bases and J by 3 bases, with 0 bases of the junction left unmatched. The TCR sequence derives from an adult in good health. Sequenced material: peripheral blood, taken on day 0 of AZD1222 vaccination. V is TRBV9 and J is TRBJ2-2, with 15 bases aligning to TRBD2. The CDR3 loop is CASSGTSGRDTGELFF. DNA of the CDR3: TGTGCCAGCAGCGGGACTAGCGGGAGGGACACCGGGGAGCTGTTTTTT.